Sequencing of this TCR beta chain was carried out in a study of graft-versus-host responses after intestinal transplantation (dated by TCRdb to about 2021). Some background on the complete study: Multivisceral, liver-intestinal, or isolated intestinal transplants were received by the recipients. Every recipient was given anti-thymocyte globulin induction, followed by around three years of maintenance tacrolimus and steroids. Graft-versus-host and host-versus-graft alloreactive T cell clones were tracked in the graft, circulation and bone marrow after intestinal transplantation using bulk TCR-beta CDR3 sequencing. Alloreactive clones were identified by sequencing pre-transplant mixed lymphocyte reaction products and comparing these products with unstimulated pre-transplant donor and recipient T cells. A cohort of under 30 intestinal transplant recipients, including one retransplant, was enrolled, and a few patients lacking pretransplant specimens were excluded. Donor T cell macrochimerism was defined as a peak of at least 4% donor T cells among recipient peripheral blood mononuclear cells. Rather than being sequenced by the commercial service, samples from three later patients were sequenced in-house on an Illumina MiSeq and processed with MiXCR.

Study-level results and caveats: Conclusions were limited by the relatively low number and heterogeneity of intestinal transplant patients. Early after transplant, peak levels of circulating GvH clones were associated with declines in HvG clones. GvH clones were detected in recipient bone marrow, and some appeared earlier in ileal mucosa or blood, consistent with an intestinal mucosal origin. Patients with donor T cell macrochimerism had high GvH to HvG T cell clonal ratios in their allografts.

The library was obtained by the immunoSEQ multiplex PCR assay. In most patients, genomic DNA was isolated using the Qiagen DNeasy Blood and Tissue Kit and sent frozen to Adaptive Biotechnologies for TCR sequencing. Adaptive Biotechnologies carried out high-throughput TCR-beta CDR3 sequencing of genomic DNA for most patients. The authors' pipeline ran thus. Adaptive's ImmunoSEQ software was the source of the TCR sequencing data for over 15 patients, while a few other patients were processed with MiXCR and VDJtools. To correct CD4 versus CD8 sorting errors, sequences present in both subsets at a frequency ratio below 5:1 were removed. CDR3 nucleotide sequences shared between donor and recipient were removed because their origin could not be assigned. At least 2-fold expansion over unstimulated cells and a minimum CFSE-low frequency of 0.002% (template counts) or 0.001% (read counts) were required for clones to be classified as alloreactive. Clones were considered mappable if detected in sequenced pre-transplant spleen, lymph node, or MLR CFSE-low populations of the donor or recipient. Cumulative frequency of alloreactive clones was calculated as a percentage of all sequences weighted by copy number. TCRdb carries this immuneACCESS record with in-frame sequences only. Its versions omit some clonotypes, under half of them owing to an unresolved V gene in the studies checked, with the rest unexplained. The V and J calls and clone size come from that table; D and trimming were worked out from the DNA. Within this sample are over 80,000 clones, with 91% of them counted one time only. The leading ten clones occupy around 0.2% of the sample.

Trimming removed 5 bases from V and 2 bases from J; the gene matches leave 6 bases unexplained. The germline V gene encodes CDR1 SGHVS and CDR2 FNYEAQ. Measured from the cysteine to the phenylalanine, the CDR3 is 14 residues long. The DNA shown is the 42-base CDR3, in frame from base 1. In the case of this clone: The specificity of this receptor is unknown. No clone much larger than this one lies a single base away; base qualities are absent.

This specimen's time point label, interpreted: cells obtained before transplantation from donor or recipient. CD3+CD4+ and CD3+CD8+ populations were FACS-sorted from unstimulated pre-transplant donor and recipient cells taken from spleen or lymph nodes. This TCR was recovered from a human donor who was the organ donor for an intestinal transplant. The V gene is TRBV7-6 and the J gene is TRBJ2-7; 7 central nucleotides agree with TRBD1. The starting material was unstimulated CD4+ T cells sorted from spleen or lymph node cells, obtained before transplant. The nucleotide sequence is TGTGCCAGCAGCGGATGGGACAGTCCCTACGAGCAGTACTTC. Its translation reads: CASSGWDSPYEQYF.